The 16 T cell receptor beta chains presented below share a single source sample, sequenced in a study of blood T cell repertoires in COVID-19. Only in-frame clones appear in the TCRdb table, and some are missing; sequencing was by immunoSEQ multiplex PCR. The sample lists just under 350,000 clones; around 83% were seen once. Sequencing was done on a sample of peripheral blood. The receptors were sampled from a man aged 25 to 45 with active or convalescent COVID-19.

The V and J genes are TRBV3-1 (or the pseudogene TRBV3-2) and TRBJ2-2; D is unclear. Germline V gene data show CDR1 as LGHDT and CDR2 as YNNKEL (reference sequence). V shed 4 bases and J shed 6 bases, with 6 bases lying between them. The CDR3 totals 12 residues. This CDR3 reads CASSLTAGELFF. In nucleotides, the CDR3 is TGTGCCAGCAGCCTAACAGCCGGGGAGCTGTTTTTT.

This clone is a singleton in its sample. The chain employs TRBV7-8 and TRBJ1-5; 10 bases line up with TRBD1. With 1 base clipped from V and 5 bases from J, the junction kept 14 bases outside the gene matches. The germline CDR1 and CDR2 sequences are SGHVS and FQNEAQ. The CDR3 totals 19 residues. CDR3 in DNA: TGTGCCAGCAGCTTAGGTGGGACAGGGGCCCGCAGGGGGGATCAGCCCCAGCATTTT. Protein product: CASSLGGTGARRGDQPQHF.

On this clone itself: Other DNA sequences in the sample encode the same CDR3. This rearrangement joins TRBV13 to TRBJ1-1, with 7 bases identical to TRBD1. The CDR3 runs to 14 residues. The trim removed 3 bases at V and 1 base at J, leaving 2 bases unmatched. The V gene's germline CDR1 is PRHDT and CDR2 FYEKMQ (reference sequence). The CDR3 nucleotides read TGTGCCAGCAGCTTGGGACAGACGAACACTGAAGCTTTCTTT. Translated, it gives CASSLGQTNTEAFF.

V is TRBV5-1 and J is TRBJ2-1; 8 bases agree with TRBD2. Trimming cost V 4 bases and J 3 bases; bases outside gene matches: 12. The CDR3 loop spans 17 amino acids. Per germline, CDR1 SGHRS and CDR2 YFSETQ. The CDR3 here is CASSPRVAGGFYNEQFF. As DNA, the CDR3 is TGCGCCAGCAGCCCCCGTGTGGCGGGAGGATTCTACAATGAGCAGTTCTTC.

The CDR3 DNA reads as TGTGCCAGCAGCTTAGACCGTGGGAAAGGGGGAGTGAGAAACATTCAGTACTTC. Translating it yields CASSLDRGKGGVRNIQYF. The chain links TRBV7-9 to TRBJ2-4, with D perhaps matching TRBD1 (6 bases). Per the germline V gene, CDR1 is SEHNR and CDR2 is FQNEAQ (reference sequence). Trimming removed 1 base from V and 6 bases from J, with 22 bases in between. CDR3 length equals 18 residues.

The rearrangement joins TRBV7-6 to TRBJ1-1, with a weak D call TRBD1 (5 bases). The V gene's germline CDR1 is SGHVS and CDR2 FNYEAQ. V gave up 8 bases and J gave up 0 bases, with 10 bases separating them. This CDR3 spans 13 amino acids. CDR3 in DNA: TGTGCCAGCGCCCAGGGCTTGAACACTGAAGCTTTCTTT. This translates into CASAQGLNTEAFF.

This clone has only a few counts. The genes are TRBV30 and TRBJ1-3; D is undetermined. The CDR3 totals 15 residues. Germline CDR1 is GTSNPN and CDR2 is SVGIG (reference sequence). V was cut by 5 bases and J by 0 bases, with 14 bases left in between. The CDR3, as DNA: TGTGCCTGGCAACACCGGAGATCCTCTGGAAACACCATATATTTT. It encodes CAWQHRRSSGNTIYF.

The CDR3 nucleotides are TGTGCCAGCAGCCACGCCAGGGAGGATGGCAAAAACATTCAGTACTTC. It encodes CASSHAREDGKNIQYF. The rearrangement links TRBV13 to TRBJ2-4; TRBD2 is a possible D gene (6 bases). V was shortened by 5 bases and J by 3 bases, with 17 bases between the two germline ends. Germline V gene data show CDR1 as PRHDT and CDR2 as FYEKMQ (reference sequence). The CDR3 covers 16 residues.

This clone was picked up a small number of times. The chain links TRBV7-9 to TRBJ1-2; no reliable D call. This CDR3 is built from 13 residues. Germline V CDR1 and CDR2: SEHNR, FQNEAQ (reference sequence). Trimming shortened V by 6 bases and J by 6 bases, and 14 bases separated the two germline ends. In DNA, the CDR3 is TGTGCCAGCAGGTCCGAATGGTCAGATGGCTACACCTTC. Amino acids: CASRSEWSDGYTF. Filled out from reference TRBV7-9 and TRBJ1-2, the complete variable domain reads DTGVSQNPRHKITKRGQNVTFRCDPISEHNRLYWYRQTLGQGPEFLTYFQNEAQLEKSRLLSDRFSAERPKGSFSTLEIQRTEQGDSAMYLCASRSEWSDGYTFGSGTRLTVV.

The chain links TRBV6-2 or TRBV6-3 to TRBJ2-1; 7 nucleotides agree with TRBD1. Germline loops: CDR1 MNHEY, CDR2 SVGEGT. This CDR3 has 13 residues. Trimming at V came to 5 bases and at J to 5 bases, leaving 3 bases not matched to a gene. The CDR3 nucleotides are TGTGCCAGCAGTCCGGGACAGCACAATGAGCAGTTCTTC. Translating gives CASSPGQHNEQFF.

CDR3 DNA sequence: TGTGCCTGGAGTGTACCCACGAGAGGCAATCAGCCCCAGCATTTT. Its translation is CAWSVPTRGNQPQHF. This chain connects TRBV30 to TRBJ1-5, with unresolved D. Germline CDR1 and CDR2: GTSNPN and SVGIG (reference sequence). Trimming removed 0 bases from V and 2 bases from J, with 11 bases in between. The CDR3 consists of 15 residues.

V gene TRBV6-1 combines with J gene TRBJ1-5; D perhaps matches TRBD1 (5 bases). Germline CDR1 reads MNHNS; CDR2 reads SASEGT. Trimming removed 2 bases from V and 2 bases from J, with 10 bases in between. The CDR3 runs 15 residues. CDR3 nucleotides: TGTGCCAGCAGTGAACAGGGTGGGGGCAATCAGCCCCAGCATTTT. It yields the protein CASSEQGGGNQPQHF.

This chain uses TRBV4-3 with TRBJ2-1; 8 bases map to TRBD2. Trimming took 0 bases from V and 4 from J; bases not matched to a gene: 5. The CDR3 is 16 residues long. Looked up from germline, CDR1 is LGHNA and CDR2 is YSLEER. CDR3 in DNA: TGCGCCAGCAGCCAAGATAGTAGCGGGAATTACAATGAGCAGTTCTTC. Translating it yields CASSQDSSGNYNEQFF.

The CDR3 reads CATSTIPRASGPTDTQYF. CDR3 sequence (DNA): TGTGCCACCAGCACCATCCCTAGGGCTAGCGGTCCCACAGATACGCAGTATTTT. The V call is TRBV15, the J call TRBJ2-3, with TRBD2 identical over 7 bases. CDR1 and CDR2 (germline): LNHNV, YYDKDF (reference sequence). Trimming at V came to 4 bases and at J to 2 bases, leaving 15 bases not matched to a gene. The CDR3 totals 18 residues.

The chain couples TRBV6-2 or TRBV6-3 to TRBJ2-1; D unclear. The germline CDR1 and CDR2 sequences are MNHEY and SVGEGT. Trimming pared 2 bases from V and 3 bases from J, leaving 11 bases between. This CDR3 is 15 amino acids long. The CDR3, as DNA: TGTGCCAGCAGTTACATTCTAATTTACTACAATGAGCAGTTCTTC. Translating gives CASSYILIYYNEQFF.

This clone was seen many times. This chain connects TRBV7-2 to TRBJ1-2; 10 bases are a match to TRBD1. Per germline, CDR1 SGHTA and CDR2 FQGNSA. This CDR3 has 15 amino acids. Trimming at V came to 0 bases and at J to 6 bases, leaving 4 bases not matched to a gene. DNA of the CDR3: TGTGCCAGCAGCTTAGCCTCCGGGACAGGGGATGGCTACACCTTC. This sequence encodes CASSLASGTGDGYTF.